Included here is one TCR beta chain sequence, with context. The CDR3 has 15 residues. Unmatched junction bases numbered 4, after V lost 5 bases and J lost 1 base. The germline V gene encodes CDR1 MNHNS and CDR2 SASEGT. This entry belongs to a study of cytomegalovirus exposure and HLA in healthy donors. The PCR contained 60 Vbeta and 13 Jbeta primers. Original processing notes: Later, an analysis found 65 million to 85 million unique TCR beta chains, and about 10 million of these were shared. Assay used: immunoSEQ multiplex PCR; TCRdb lists only in-frame clones, some missing. V and J calls and clone size are as listed in that table; D and trimming were resolved from the DNA. The table lists approximately 100,000 clones, roughly 79% of them singletons.

The sample was PBMCs. The origin of this receptor is a woman younger than 45 in good health and CMV-seronegative. The J gene is TRBJ1-5, the V gene TRBV6-1, with 8 bases aligning to TRBD1. The CDR3 DNA sequence: TGTGCCAGCAGTCAACAGGGGGGAAGCAATCAGCCCCAGCATTTT. Encoded protein: CASSQQGGSNQPQHF.